These 12 T cell receptor beta chains originate from one sample sequenced in a study of radiotherapy plus CTLA-4 blockade in lung cancer. TCRdb's copy holds only in-frame clones and misses some; the assay was immunoSEQ multiplex PCR. This table has tens of thousands of clones, 70% to 80% appearing once. This specimen consisted of peripheral blood, obtained from a patient treated with radiotherapy plus ipilimumab. All receptors come from a human donor with non-small cell lung cancer who had a complete response to radiotherapy plus ipilimumab.

The V gene is TRBV9, the J gene TRBJ1-2; maybe TRBD1 (5 bases). The germline V gene has CDR1 SGDLS and CDR2 YYNGEE. This CDR3 contains 14 residues. Trimming left V 4 bases short and J 5 bases short, with 15 bases between. The CDR3 nucleotides are TGTGCCAGCAGCAGAGAACAGGAGACGTATGGCTACACCTTC. Its protein is CASSREQETYGYTF.

This chain connects TRBV11-3 to TRBJ1-2; 8 bases map to TRBD1. There are 17 residues in the CDR3. Germline lookup yields CDR1 SGHNT and CDR2 YENEEA. The junction had 11 bases not matched to a gene; V was cut back by 5 bases and J by 0 bases. CDR3: CASSLAGDRRPNYGYTF. CDR3 nucleotide sequence: TGTGCCAGCAGCCTCGCGGGGGACAGGCGCCCTAACTATGGCTACACCTTC.

This chain joins TRBV25-1 and TRBJ1-2, with TRBD1 as a possible D gene (5 bases). Trimming removed 4 bases from V and 11 bases from J, with 23 bases in between. Germline lookup yields CDR1 MGHDK and CDR2 SYGVNS. The CDR3 extends over 15 amino acids. The CDR3 nucleotides are TGTGCCAGCAGTGTCTCGGGACTGGGGAGGGAAGCGTACACCTTC. It yields the protein CASSVSGLGREAYTF.

The rearrangement joins TRBV5-1 to TRBJ2-4, with D possibly matching TRBD1 (6 bases). Germline V CDR1 and CDR2: SGHRS, YFSETQ. Trimming took off 5 bases at V and 8 bases at J, with 14 bases between the two ends. The CDR3 runs to 13 residues. DNA of the CDR3: TGCGCCAGCAGACCGGACAGAGGGGACATTCAGTACTTC. Its translation: CASRPDRGDIQYF.

This clone showed up just a few times. The V call is TRBV10-3, the J call TRBJ1-4; D might be TRBD1 (5 bases). The CDR3 sequence is 15 residues long. Germline V CDR1 and CDR2: ENHRY, SYGVKD. The V and J ends lost 3 bases and 8 bases respectively, with 16 bases between them. In DNA form, the CDR3 reads TGTGCCATCAGTGACGATAGGGGAAGTAGGGAAAAACTGTTTTTT. This encodes CAISDDRGSREKLFF.

This chain joins TRBV7-2 and TRBJ1-6; 7 nucleotides match TRBD1. Germline-derived CDR1 and CDR2 are SGHTA and FQGNSA. After removal of 6 bases from V and 7 bases from J, the junction contained 9 bases not matched to a gene. The CDR3 sequence is 15 residues long. The CDR3 reads CASRLGTAENSPLHF. Written as DNA, the CDR3 is TGTGCCAGCAGGTTGGGGACAGCTGAGAATTCACCCCTCCACTTT.

The CDR3 sequence is CASSLVGIQETQYF. The CDR3 DNA is TGCGCCAGCAGCTTGGTCGGGATCCAAGAGACCCAGTACTTC. The rearrangement uses TRBV5-1 and TRBJ2-5; D is possibly TRBD2 (5 bases). V shed 0 bases and J shed 1 base, with 7 bases lying between them. The CDR3 contains 14 residues. From germline, CDR1 is SGHRS and CDR2 YFSETQ.

Points on this clone: The same CDR3 can be traced to other DNA sequences in this sample. V usage is TRBV5-1 and J usage is TRBJ2-3, with 9 positions matching TRBD2. V gave up 5 bases and J gave up 1 base; unmatched junction bases: 2. Germline CDR1 reads SGHRS; CDR2 reads YFSETQ. This CDR3 region has 14 residues. The CDR3 DNA sequence: TGCGCCAGCAGTTTAGCGGGAGGCACAGATACGCAGTATTTT. Its translation: CASSLAGGTDTQYF.

The chain carries TRBV11-2 and TRBJ2-5; 10 positions agree with TRBD2. CDR1 and CDR2 from the germline V gene are SGHAT and FQNNGV. V lost 1 base, J lost 1 base, and 6 bases stayed unmatched. The CDR3 length is 17 residues. The CDR3 sequence is CASSLVAPSGGQETQYF. The CDR3 bases are TGTGCCAGCAGCTTAGTGGCTCCTAGCGGGGGCCAAGAGACCCAGTACTTC.

The V and J genes are TRBV11-2 and TRBJ1-4; no definite D call. Germline assignment: CDR1 SGHAT and CDR2 FQNNGV. V was pared by 1 base and J by 6 bases, with 6 bases between. The CDR3 loop spans 13 amino acids. The CDR3 spells CASSLAVYEKLFF. CDR3 DNA sequence: TGTGCCAGCAGCTTAGCAGTGTATGAAAAACTGTTTTTT.

The chain couples TRBV7-8 to TRBJ1-2; 7 bases are a match to TRBD1. Germline lookup yields CDR1 SGHVS and CDR2 FQNEAQ. Unmatched junction bases numbered 1, after V lost 5 bases and J lost 1 base. The CDR3 consists of 13 residues. In DNA form, the CDR3 reads TGTGCCAGCAGCAGGGACAGTAACTATGGCTACACCTTC. This encodes CASSRDSNYGYTF.

The CDR3 spells CASSYGNGGADTQYF. DNA of the CDR3: TGTGCCAGCAGTTACGGGAATGGAGGGGCAGATACGCAGTATTTT. The J gene is TRBJ2-3, the V gene TRBV6-5; perhaps TRBD2 as D (6 bases). In germline, CDR1 is MNHEY, CDR2 SVGAGI. The V gene lost 2 bases and the J gene lost 4 bases, with 13 bases spanning the gap. The CDR3 consists of 15 residues.